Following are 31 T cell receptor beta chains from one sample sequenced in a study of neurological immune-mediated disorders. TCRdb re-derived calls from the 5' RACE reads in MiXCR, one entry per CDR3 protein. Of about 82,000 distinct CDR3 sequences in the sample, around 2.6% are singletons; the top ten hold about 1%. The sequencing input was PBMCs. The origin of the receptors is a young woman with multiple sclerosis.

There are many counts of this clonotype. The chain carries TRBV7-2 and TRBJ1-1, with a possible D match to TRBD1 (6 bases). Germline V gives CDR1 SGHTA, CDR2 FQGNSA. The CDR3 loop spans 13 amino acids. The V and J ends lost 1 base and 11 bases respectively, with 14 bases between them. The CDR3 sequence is CASSLVGQGYAFF. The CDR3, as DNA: TGTGCCAGCAGCTTAGTGGGGCAGGGGTATGCTTTCTTT.

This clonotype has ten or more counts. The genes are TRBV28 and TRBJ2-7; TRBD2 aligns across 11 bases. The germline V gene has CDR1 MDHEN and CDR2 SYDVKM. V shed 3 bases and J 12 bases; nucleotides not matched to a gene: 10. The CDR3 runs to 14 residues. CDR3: CASSFLAGGLSGYF. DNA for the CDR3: TGTGCCAGCAGTTTCTTAGCGGGAGGGCTATCAGGGTACTTC.

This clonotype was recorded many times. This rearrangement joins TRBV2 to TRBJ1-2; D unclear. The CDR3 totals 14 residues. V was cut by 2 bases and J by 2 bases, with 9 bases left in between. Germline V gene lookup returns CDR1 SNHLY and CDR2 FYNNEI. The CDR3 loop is CASSESRRNYGYTF. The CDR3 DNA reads TGTGCCAGCAGTGAAAGCAGGAGGAACTATGGCTACACCTTC.

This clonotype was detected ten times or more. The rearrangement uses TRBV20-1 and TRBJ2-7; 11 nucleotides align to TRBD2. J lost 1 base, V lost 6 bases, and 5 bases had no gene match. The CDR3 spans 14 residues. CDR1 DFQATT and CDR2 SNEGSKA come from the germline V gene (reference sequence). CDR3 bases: TGCAGTGCGGGGACTAGCGGACTATCCTACGAGCAGTACTTC. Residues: CSAGTSGLSYEQYF.

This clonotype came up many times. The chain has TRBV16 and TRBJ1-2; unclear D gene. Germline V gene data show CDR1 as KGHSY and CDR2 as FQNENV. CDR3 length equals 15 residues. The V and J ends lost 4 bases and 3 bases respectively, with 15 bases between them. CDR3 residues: CASSRDNPPYYGYTF. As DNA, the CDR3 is TGTGCCAGCAGCCGAGACAACCCCCCTTACTATGGCTACACCTTC.

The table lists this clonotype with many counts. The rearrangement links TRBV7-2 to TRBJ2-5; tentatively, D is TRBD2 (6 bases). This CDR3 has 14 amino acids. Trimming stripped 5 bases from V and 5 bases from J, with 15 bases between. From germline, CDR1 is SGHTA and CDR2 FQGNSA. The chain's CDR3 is CASSRDSIGETQYF. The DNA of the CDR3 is TGTGCCAGCAGCCGGGACTCGATAGGGGAGACCCAGTACTTC.

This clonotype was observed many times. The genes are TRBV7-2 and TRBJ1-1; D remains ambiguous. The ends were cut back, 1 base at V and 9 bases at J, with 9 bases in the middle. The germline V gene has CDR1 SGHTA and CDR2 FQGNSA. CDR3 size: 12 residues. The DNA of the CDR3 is TGTGCCAGCAGCTTAGATCGGGTGAAAGCTTTCTTT. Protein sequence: CASSLDRVKAFF.

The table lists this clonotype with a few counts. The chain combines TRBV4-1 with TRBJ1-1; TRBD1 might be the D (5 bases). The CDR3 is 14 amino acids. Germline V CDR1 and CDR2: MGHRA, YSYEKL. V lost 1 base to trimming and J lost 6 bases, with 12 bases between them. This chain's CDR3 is CASSQGAGRAEAFF. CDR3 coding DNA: TGCGCCAGCAGCCAAGGTGCAGGGAGGGCTGAAGCTTTCTTT.

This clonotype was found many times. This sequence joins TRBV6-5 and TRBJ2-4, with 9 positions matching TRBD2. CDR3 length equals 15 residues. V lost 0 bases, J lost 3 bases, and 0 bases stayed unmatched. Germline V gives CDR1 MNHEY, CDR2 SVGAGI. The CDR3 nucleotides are TGTGCCAGCAGTTACTCGCGGGGGGGCAAAAACATTCAGTACTTC. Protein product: CASSYSRGGKNIQYF.

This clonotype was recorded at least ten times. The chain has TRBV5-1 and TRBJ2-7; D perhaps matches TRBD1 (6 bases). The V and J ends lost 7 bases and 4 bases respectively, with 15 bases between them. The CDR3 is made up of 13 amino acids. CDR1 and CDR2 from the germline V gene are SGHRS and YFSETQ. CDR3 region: CASGPGHRYEQYF. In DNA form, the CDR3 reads TGCGCCAGCGGACCGGGACATAGGTACGAGCAGTACTTC.

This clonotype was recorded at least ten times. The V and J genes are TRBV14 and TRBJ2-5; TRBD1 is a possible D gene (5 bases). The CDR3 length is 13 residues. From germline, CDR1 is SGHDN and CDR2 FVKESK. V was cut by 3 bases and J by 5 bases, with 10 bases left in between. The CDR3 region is CASSHEGVETQYF. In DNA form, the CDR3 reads TGTGCCAGCAGCCATGAAGGGGTGGAGACCCAGTACTTC.

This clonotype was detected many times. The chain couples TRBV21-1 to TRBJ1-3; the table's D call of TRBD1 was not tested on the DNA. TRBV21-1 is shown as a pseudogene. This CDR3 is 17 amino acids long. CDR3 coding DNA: TGTGCCAGCATCCAAGGATGGGACAGGGGTTCTGGAAACACCATATATTTT. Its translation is CASIQGWDRGSGNTIYF.

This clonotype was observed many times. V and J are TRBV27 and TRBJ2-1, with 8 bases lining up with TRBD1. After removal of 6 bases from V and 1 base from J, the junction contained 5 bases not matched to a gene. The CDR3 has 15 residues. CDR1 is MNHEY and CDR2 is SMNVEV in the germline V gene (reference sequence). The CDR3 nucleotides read TGTGCCAGCAGCGATGGGACAGGATCCTACAATGAGCAGTTCTTC. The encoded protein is CASSDGTGSYNEQFF.

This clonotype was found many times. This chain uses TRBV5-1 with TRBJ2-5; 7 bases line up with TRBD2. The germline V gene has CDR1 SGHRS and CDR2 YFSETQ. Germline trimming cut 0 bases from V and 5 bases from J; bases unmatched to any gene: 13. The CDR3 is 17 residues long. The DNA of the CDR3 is TGCGCCAGCAGCTTGGCACGGAGCGGGGCGGATAGGGAGACCCAGTACTTC. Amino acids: CASSLARSGADRETQYF.

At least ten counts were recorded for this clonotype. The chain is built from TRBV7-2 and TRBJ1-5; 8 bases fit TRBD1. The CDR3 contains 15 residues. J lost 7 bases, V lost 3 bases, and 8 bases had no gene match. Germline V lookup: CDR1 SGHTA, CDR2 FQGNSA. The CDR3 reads CASSFGTGLTQPQHF. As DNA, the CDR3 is TGTGCCAGCAGCTTTGGGACAGGTCTTACACAGCCCCAGCATTTT.

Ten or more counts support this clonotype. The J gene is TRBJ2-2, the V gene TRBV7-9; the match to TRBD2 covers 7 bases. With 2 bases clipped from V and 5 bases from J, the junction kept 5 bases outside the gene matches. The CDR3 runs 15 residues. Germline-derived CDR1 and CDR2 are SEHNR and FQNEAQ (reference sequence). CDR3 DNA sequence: TGTGCCAGCAGCTTACGGAGCGGGGAGACCGGGGAGCTGTTTTTT. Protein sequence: CASSLRSGETGELFF.

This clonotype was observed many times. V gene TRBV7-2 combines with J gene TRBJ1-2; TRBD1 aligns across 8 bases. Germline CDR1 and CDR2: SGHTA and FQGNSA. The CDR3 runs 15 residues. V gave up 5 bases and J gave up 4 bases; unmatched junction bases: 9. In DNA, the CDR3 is TGTGCCAGCAGCCGGACGACAGGGGTCGGCTATGGCTACACCTTC. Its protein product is CASSRTTGVGYGYTF.

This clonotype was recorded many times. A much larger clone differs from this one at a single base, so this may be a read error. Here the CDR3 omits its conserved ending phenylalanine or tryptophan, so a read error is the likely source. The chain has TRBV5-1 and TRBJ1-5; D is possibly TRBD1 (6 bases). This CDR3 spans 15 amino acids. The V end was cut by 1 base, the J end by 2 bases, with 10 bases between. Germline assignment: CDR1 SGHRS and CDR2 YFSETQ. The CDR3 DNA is TGCGCCAGCAGCTTGCTGGGGGCTGGCAATCAGCCCCAGCATTGT. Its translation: CASSLLGAGNQPQHC.

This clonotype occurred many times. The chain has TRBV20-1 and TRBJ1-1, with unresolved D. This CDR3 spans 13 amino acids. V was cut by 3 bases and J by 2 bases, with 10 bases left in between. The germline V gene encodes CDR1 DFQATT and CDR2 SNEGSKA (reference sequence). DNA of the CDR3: TGCAGTGCTAGGTCAGGTAGTAACACTGAAGCTTTCTTT. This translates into CSARSGSNTEAFF.

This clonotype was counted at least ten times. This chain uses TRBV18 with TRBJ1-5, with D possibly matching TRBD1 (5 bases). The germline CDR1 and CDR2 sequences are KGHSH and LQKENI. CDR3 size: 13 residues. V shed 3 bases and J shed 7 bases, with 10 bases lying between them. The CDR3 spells CASSPGAAQPQHF. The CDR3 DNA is TGTGCCAGCTCACCCGGGGCCGCACAGCCCCAGCATTTT.

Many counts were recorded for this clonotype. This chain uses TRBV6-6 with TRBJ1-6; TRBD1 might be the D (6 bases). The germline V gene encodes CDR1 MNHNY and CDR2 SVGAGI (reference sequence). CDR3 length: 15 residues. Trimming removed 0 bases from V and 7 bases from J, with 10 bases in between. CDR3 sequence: CASSYSWDKNSPLHF. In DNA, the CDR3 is TGTGCCAGCAGTTACTCGTGGGACAAAAATTCACCCCTCCACTTT.

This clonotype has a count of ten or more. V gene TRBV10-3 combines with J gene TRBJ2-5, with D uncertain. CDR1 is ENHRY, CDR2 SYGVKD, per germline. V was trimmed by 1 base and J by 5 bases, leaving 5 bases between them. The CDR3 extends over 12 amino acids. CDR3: CAISELGETQYF. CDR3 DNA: TGTGCCATCAGTGAGTTGGGGGAGACCCAGTACTTC.

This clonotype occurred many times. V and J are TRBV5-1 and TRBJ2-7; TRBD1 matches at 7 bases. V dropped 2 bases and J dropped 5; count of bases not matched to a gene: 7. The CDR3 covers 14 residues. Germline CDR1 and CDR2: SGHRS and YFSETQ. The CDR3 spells CASSLGDRVDEQYF. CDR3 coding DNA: TGCGCCAGCAGCTTAGGGGACAGAGTCGACGAGCAGTACTTC.

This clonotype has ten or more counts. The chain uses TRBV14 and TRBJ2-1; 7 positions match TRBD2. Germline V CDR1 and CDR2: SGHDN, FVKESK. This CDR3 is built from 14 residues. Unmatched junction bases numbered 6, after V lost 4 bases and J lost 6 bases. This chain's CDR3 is CASSLREGRNEQFF. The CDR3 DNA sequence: TGTGCCAGCAGCCTGAGGGAGGGCCGCAATGAGCAGTTCTTC. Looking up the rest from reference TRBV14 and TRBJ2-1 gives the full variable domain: EAGVTQFPSHSVIEKGQTVTLRCDPISGHDNLYWYRRVMGKEIKFLLHFVKESKQDESGMPNNRFLAERTGGTYSTLKVQPAELEDSGVYFCASSLREGRNEQFFGPGTRLTVL.

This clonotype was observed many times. This CDR3 is CASSYRTGNTDTQYF. In nucleotides, the CDR3 is TGTGCCAGCAGCTATCGGACAGGGAACACAGATACGCAGTATTTT. The genes are TRBV11-1 and TRBJ2-3; 8 bases agree with TRBD1. This CDR3 is 15 amino acids long. CDR1 is SGHAT and CDR2 is FQDESV in the germline V gene (reference sequence). Trimming at V came to 4 bases and at J to 2 bases, leaving 5 bases not matched to a gene. Using reference TRBV11-1 and TRBJ2-3 for the parts outside the CDR3, the full variable domain is EAEVAQSPRYKITEKSQAVAFWCDPISGHATLYWYRQILGQGPELLVQFQDESVVDDSQLPKDRFSAERLKGVDSTLKIQPAELGDSAMYLCASSYRTGNTDTQYFGPGTRLTVL.

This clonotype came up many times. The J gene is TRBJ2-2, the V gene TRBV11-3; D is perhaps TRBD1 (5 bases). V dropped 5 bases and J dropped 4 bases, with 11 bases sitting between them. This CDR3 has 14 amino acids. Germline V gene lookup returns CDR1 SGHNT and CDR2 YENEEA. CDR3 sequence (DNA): TGTGCCAGCAGCCCACGACAGTCCACCGGGGAGCTGTTTTTT. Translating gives CASSPRQSTGELFF. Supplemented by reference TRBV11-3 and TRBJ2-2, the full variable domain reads EAGVVQSPRYKIIEKKQPVAFWCNPISGHNTLYWYLQNLGQGPELLIRYENEEAVDDSQLPKDRFSAERLKGVDSTLKIQPAELGDSAVYLCASSPRQSTGELFFGEGSRLTVL.

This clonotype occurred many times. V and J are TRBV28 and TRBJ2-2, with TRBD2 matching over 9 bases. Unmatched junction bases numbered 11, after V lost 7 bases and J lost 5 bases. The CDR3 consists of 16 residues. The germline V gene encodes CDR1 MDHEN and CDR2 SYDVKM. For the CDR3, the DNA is TGTGCCAGCACCAGTCCGGGCGGGAGGGGAACCGGGGAGCTGTTTTTT. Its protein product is CASTSPGGRGTGELFF. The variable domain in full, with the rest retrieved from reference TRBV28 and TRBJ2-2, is DVKVTQSSRYLVKRTGEKVFLECVQDMDHENMFWYRQDPGLGLRLIYFSYDVKMKEKGDIPEGYSVSREKKERFSLILESASTNQTSMYLCASTSPGGRGTGELFFGEGSRLTVL.

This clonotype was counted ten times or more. The CDR3 reads CASSQAPGVNTEAFF. The DNA for the CDR3 is TGTGCCAGCAGCCAAGCTCCAGGGGTGAACACTGAAGCTTTCTTT. The V gene is TRBV3-1, the J gene TRBJ1-1; possibly TRBD1 for D (6 bases). The V end lost 1 base, the J end lost 0 bases, and 9 bases lay between the germline ends. The germline V gene has CDR1 LGHDT and CDR2 YNNKEL (reference sequence). There are 15 residues in the CDR3.

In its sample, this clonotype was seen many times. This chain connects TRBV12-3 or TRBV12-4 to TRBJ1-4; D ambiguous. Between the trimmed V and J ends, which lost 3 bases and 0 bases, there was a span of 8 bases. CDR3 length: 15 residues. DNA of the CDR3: TGTGCCAGCAGTTTGTTGGGAACAACTAATGAAAAACTGTTTTTT. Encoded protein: CASSLLGTTNEKLFF.

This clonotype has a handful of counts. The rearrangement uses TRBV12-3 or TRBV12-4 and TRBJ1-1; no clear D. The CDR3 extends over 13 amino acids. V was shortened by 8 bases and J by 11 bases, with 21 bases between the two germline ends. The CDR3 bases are TGTGCCAGCGCTCTCTCGCGGGTCGGTGGGGCTTTCTTT. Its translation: CASALSRVGGAFF.

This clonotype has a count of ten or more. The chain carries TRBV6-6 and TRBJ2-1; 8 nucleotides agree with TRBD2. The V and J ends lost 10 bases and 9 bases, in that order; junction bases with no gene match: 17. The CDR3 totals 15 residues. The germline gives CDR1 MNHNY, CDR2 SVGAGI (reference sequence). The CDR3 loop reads CAIGSSGLAVGEQFF. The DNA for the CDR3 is TGTGCCATCGGTAGCTCCGGACTAGCCGTGGGTGAGCAGTTCTTC.